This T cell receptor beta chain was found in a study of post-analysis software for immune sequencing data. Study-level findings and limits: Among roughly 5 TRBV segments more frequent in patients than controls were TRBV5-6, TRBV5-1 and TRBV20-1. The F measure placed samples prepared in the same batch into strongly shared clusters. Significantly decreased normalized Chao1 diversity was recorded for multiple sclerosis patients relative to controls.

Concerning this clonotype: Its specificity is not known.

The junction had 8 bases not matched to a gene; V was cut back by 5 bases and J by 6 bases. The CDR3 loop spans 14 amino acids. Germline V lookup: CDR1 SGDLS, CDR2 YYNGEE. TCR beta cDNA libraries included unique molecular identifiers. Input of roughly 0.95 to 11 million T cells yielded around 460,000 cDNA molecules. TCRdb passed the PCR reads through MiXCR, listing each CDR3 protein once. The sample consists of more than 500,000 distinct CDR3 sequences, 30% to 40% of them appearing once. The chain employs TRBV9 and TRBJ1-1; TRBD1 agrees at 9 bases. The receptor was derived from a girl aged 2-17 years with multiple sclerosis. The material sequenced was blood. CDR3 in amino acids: CASSLDRGDAEAFF. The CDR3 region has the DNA TGTGCCAGCAGTCTAGACAGGGGGGACGCTGAAGCTTTCTTT. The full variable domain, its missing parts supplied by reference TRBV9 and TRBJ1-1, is DSGVTQTPKHLITATGQRVTLRCSPRSGDLSVYWYQQSLDQGLQFLIQYYNGEERAKGNILERFSAQQFPDLHSELNLSSLELGDSALYFCASSLDRGDAEAFFGQGTRLTVV.